This T cell receptor beta chain derives from a study of shared clonotypes between healthy human individuals. Notes on the study in general: Though the depth was large, rarefaction showed that sorted-subset sequencing was incomplete. A generally larger estimated richness was seen in naive subsets than in memory subsets.

A note on this clone: Its specificity is not known.

Donors were healthy HIV-negative adults without recently reported acute infections or vaccinations. The authors divided CD4+ cells into CD45RA+ naive and CD45RA-negative memory subsets. Clones were sequenced by immunoSEQ multiplex PCR, and TCRdb holds only the in-frame ones, with some missing. Of around 1.5 million clones in the sample, around 98% were seen once. Germline values: CDR1 MNHEY, CDR2 SMNVEV (reference sequence). V shed 3 bases and J shed 2 bases, with 11 bases lying between them. The CDR3 runs 15 residues. The clonotype originates from a man aged 25 to 40 in good health. The sample comprised naive CD4+ T cells sorted from blood. Subset meaning: CD45RA+ positively selected. The rearrangement links TRBV27 to TRBJ1-5; D is uncertain. CDR3 sequence reads: CASSFGFLGNQPQHF. DNA for the CDR3: TGTGCCAGCAGTTTTGGGTTTTTAGGCAATCAGCCCCAGCATTTT.